This TCR beta chain was profiled in a study of cytomegalovirus exposure and HLA in healthy donors. Study overall: About 85 million unique TCR sequences came from HLA-typed donors in an early release.

Germline CDR1 is MNHEY and CDR2 is SVGAGI. This CDR3 has 14 amino acids. Trimming took 4 bases from V and 4 from J, leaving 13 bases between them. Broader study findings: HLA allele associations emerged for roughly 16,000 TCR beta sequences in a later analysis, at 0.05 false discovery rate. The study dropped some indistinguishable V segments, TRBV6-2 and TRBV6-3 among them.

PCR involved 60 Vbeta and 13 Jbeta primers. In the original workflow: Roughly 80 million unique TCR beta chains, roughly 11 million shared, were counted in a later analysis. The assay was immunoSEQ multiplex PCR, and TCRdb's table has in-frame clones only and misses some. V, J and clone size reflect that table, while D and trimming were determined from the DNA. The sample lists fewer than 200,000 clones, roughly 87% seen once, with around 0.98% in the top ten. Remarks on this clone: As yet, its antigen is unknown.

The TCR comes from a boy between 2 and 10 years old in good health and CMV-seronegative. Sequencing was done on a sample of PBMCs. J is TRBJ1-1 and V is TRBV6-5; possible D gene TRBD1, 5 bases. The CDR3 loop is CASSFGAGSTEAFF. The CDR3 nucleotides are TGTGCCAGCAGTTTTGGGGCGGGGAGCACTGAAGCTTTCTTT.